This passage covers 2 T cell receptor beta chains from one sample sequenced in a study of shared clonotypes between healthy human individuals. Cells designated naive CD8 were CD45RO-negative and were positively selected for CCR7, with terminally differentiated effector memory CD45RA+ cells excluded. Here immunoSEQ multiplex PCR was the method, and the copy in TCRdb shows in-frame clones only, minus some. The sample lists around 2.1 million clones, 93% occurring once. Material for sequencing was naive CD8+ T cells from PBMCs. These receptors were collected from a man younger than 35 in good health. Some clones in this sample may be carry-over from other donors' samples.

The chain combines TRBV7-9 with TRBJ2-1; the match to TRBD2 covers 9 bases. The length of the CDR3 is 17 residues. Losses at the gene ends were 2 bases for V and 6 bases for J; bases not matched to a gene: 11. Per germline, CDR1 SEHNR and CDR2 FQNEAQ (reference sequence). CDR3 sequence (DNA): TGTGCCAGCAGCTTAATTTCAGTTAGCGGGAGCATCAATGAGCAGTTCTTC. It encodes CASSLISVSGSINEQFF.

V and J are TRBV19 and TRBJ1-5; D gene ambiguous. Trimming took 2 bases from V and 4 from J, leaving 12 bases between them. The germline V gene encodes CDR1 LNHDA and CDR2 SQIVND (reference sequence). The CDR3 is made up of 15 amino acids. The CDR3 DNA reads as TGTGCCAGTAGTATAATGGCTCTCGCAAATCAGCCCCAGCATTTT. Its protein product is CASSIMALANQPQHF.